This TCR beta chain stems from a study of blood T cell repertoires in COVID-19 (dated by TCRdb to 2019 to 2021). In terms of the full investigation: The collaborator samples originated in the United States, Italy and Spain and spanned the acute and convalescent phases of COVID-19. The prospective study material was composed of cDNA or gDNA derived from T cells, B-cell-depleted T cells, or PBMCs. Subjects who had been exposed to COVID-19, were actively infected with it, or had recovered from it provided the deeply sampled blood TCRbeta repertoires that made up the dataset. A freely available public database, intended as a resource for researchers studying the immune response to SARS-CoV-2, is where the repertoires were released. The samples were drawn from two sources: the first 160 participants of the ongoing ImmuneRACE study, and some 1,300 subjects contributed by 6 global collaborators. A de-identified subject ID, COVID-19 status, age in years and sex were almost always included in the sample metadata. Where available, HLA class I and class II types were obtained from metadata supplied by the sample provider rather than from assay-based typing.

Participants in the prospective study were enrolled through a virtual design, were aged roughly 18 to 100 years, and lived in roughly 25 United States geographic areas. In the prospective study, cohorts were assigned on the basis of participant-reported clinical history obtained from a screening survey and a study questionnaire. Recovered participants in ImmuneRACE Cohort 3 were defined as having two consecutive negative NP/OP PCR tests, clearance from a healthcare professional, or resolution of symptoms. Each participant in the prospective study had whole blood, serum and a nasopharyngeal or oropharyngeal swab collected by mobile phlebotomists. Over a 2-month period, participants in the prospective study had the option of providing additional blood draws and questionnaires. Before DNA extraction, blood samples from the prospective study were shipped at room temperature or frozen. A few counts support this clone. Its target antigen remains unknown. Base qualities are missing; no much larger clone stands one base away.

General conclusions and limits of the study: The quantity of clinical and demographic metadata differed by source and by participant and was supplied without curation.

TCRbeta CDR3 regions were amplified from genomic DNA by means of the immunoSEQ Assay, a bias-controlled multiplex PCR. Concerning the study's data processing: Within the assay, amplification of reference gene primers was used to estimate how many nucleated cells each sample contained. To quantify the absolute abundance of each unique TCRbeta CDR3 rearrangement, sequence reads were collapsed and filtered. For each sample, productive Simpson clonality was calculated as the square root of Simpson's diversity index across productive rearrangements. TCRdb took over this immuneACCESS table, retaining in-frame rearrangements with V and J assigned. Such tables are incomplete; in checked studies, under half of the missing clones stem from an unresolved V gene, and the remainder is unexplained. The V and J calls and clone size were taken over from that table, and D and trimming were inferred from the DNA. This sample has about 220,000 clones in its table, and 88% of those were observed once. Roughly 2.8% of the sample goes to the ten largest clones.

The CDR3 contains 15 residues, cysteine and phenylalanine counted. The read is trimmed to its CDR3 DNA, 45 bases read in frame from base 1. V lost 5 bases and J lost 8 bases; the stretch between them is 18 bases long. In the germline V gene, CDR1 corresponds to SGHAT and CDR2 to FQNNGV. The receptor's source is a woman in her 30s who had recovered from COVID-19. The sequence is built from TRBV11-2 and TRBJ1-4; TRBD1 could be the D gene, as 5 bases match. Sequencing used PBMCs or T cells enriched from blood (not recorded which). The CDR3 protein: CASSRLGGAGEKLFF. The nucleotide sequence reads TGTGCCAGCAGCCGCCTAGGAGGGGCCGGGGAAAAACTGTTTTTT.